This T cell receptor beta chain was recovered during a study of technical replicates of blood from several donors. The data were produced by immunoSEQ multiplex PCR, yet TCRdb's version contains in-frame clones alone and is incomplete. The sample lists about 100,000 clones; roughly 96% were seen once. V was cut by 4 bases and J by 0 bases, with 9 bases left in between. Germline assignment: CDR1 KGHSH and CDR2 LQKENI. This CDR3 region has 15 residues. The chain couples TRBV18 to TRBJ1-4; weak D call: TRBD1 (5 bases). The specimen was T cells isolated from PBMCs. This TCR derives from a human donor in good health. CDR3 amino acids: CASSLQGSTNEKLFF. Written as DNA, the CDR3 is TGTGCCAGCTCACTCCAGGGATCAACTAATGAAAAACTGTTTTTT.